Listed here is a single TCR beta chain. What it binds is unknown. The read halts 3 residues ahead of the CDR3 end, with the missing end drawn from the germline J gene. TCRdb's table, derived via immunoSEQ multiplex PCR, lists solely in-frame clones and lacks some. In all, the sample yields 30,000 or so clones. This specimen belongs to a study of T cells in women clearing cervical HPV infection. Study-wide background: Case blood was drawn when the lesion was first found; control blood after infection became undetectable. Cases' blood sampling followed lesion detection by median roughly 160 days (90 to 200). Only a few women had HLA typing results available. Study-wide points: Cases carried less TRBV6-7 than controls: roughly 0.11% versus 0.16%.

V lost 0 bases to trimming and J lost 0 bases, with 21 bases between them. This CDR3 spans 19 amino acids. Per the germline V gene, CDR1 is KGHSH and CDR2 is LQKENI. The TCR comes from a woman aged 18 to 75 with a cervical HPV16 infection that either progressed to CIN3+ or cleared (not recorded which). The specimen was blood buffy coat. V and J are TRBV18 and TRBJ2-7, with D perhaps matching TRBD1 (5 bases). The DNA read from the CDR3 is TGTGCCAGCTCACCACCGCGAGGTGCGAACAGGCGCCCCTCCTACGAG. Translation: CASSPPRGANRRPSYE. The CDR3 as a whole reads CASSPPRGANRRPSYEQYF.